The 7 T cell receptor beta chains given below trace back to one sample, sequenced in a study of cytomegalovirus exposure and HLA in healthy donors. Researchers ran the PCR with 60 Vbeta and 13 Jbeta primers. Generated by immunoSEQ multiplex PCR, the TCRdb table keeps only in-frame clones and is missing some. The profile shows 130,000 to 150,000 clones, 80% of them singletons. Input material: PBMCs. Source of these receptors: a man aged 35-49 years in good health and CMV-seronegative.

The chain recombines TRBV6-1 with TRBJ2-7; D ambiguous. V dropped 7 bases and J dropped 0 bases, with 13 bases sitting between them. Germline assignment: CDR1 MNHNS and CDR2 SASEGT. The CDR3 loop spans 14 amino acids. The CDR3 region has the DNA TGTGCCAGCACCCCCGACTTCAGCTCCTACGAGCAGTACTTC. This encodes CASTPDFSSYEQYF.

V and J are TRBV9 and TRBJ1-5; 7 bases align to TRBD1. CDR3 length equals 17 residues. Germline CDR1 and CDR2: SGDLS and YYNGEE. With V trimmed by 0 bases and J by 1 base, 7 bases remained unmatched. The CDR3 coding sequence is TGTGCCAGCAGCGTAGTAAACAGGGGAGACAGCAATCAGCCCCAGCATTTT. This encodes CASSVVNRGDSNQPQHF.

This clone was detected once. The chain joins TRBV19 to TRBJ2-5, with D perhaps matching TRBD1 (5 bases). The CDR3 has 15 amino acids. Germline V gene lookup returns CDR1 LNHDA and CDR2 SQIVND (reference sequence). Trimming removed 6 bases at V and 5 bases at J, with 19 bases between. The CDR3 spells CASRNVHRNGETQYF. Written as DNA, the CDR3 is TGTGCCAGTAGGAATGTCCACAGGAATGGGGAGACCCAGTACTTC.

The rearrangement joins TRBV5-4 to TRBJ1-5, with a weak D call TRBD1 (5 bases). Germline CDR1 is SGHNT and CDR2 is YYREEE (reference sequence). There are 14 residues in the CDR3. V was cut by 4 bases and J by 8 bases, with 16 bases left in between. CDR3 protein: CASSLGLGEEPQHF. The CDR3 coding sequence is TGTGCCAGCAGCCTCGGTTTGGGGGAGGAGCCCCAGCATTTT.

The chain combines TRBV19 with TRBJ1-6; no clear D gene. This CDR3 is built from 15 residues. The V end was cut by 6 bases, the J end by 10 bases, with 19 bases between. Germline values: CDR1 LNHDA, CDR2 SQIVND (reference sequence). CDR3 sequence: CASRAPTSRQSPLHF. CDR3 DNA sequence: TGTGCCAGTAGAGCTCCGACATCACGGCAGTCACCCCTCCACTTT.

CDR3 bases: TGTGCCAGCAGTGAACGGGGGAACACTGAAGCTTTCTTT. As protein: CASSERGNTEAFF. This chain connects TRBV6-1 to TRBJ1-1; no reliable D call. The CDR3 loop spans 13 amino acids. The germline V gene has CDR1 MNHNS and CDR2 SASEGT. The germline V and J ends were trimmed by 2 bases and 1 base, with 5 bases remaining between them.

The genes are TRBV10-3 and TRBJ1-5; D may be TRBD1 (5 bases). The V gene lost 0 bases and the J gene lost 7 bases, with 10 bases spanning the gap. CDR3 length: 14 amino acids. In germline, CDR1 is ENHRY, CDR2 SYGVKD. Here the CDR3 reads CAISESGGGQPQHF. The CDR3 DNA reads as TGTGCCATCAGTGAGTCGGGGGGGGGACAGCCCCAGCATTTT.